The source of this TCR beta chain is a study of memory CD4+ T cells and cytomegalovirus serostatus. Study-wide findings and caveats: About two fifths of the roughly 150 known CMV-associated TCRbeta sequences appeared in CD4+ memory.

The sort gate was single viable CD3+CD4+CD8-CD45RO+ cells for memory CD4+ T cells. CDR1 LNHNV and CDR2 YYDKDF come from the germline V gene (reference sequence). Trimming cost V 1 base and J 0 bases, with 15 bases left between them. This CDR3 comprises 18 residues. Sequenced by immunoSEQ multiplex PCR; TCRdb stores in-frame clones only, minus some. Of roughly 49,000 clones listed, 82% were seen once; the top ten hold roughly 0.6%. With regard to this clone: As yet, its antigen is unknown.

Sequenced material: memory CD4+ T cells from blood. This sequence originates from an adult in good health and CMV-seronegative. The chain uses TRBV15 and TRBJ1-4; D gene unclear. The CDR3 nucleotides are TGTGCCACCAGCAGAGGCCCCCAAGCTACGTCAACTAATGAAAAACTGTTTTTT. Its protein product is CATSRGPQATSTNEKLFF. The variable domain in full, with the rest retrieved from reference TRBV15 and TRBJ1-4, is DAMVIQNPRYQVTQFGKPVTLSCSQTLNHNVMYWYQQKSSQAPKLLFHYYDKDFNNEADTPDNFQSRRPNTSFCFLDIRSPGLGDTAMYLCATSRGPQATSTNEKLFFGSGTQLSVL.